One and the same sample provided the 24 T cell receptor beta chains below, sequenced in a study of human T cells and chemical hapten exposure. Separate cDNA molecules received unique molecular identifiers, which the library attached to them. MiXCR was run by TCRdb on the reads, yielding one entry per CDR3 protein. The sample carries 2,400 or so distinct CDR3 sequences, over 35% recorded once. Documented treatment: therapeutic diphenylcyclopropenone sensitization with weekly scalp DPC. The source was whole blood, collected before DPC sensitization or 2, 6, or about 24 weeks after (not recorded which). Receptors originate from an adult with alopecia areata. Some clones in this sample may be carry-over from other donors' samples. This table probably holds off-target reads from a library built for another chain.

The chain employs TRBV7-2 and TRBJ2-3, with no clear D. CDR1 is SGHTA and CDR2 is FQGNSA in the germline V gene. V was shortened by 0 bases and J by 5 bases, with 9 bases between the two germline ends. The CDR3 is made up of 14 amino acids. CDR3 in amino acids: CASSLAMKGDTQYF. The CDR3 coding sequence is TGTGCCAGCAGCTTAGCGATGAAAGGAGATACGCAGTATTTT.

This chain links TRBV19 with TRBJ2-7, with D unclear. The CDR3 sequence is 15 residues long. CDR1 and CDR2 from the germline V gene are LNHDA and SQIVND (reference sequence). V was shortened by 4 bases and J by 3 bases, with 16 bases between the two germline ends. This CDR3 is CASSTGPAKGYEQYF. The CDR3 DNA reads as TGTGCCAGTAGTACTGGTCCGGCTAAAGGCTACGAGCAGTACTTC.

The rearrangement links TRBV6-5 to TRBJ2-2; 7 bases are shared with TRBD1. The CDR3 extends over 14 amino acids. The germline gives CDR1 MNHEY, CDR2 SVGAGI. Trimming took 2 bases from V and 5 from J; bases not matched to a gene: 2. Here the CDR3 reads CASSYTGVTGELFF. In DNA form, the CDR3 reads TGTGCCAGCAGTTACACAGGGGTTACCGGGGAGCTGTTTTTT.

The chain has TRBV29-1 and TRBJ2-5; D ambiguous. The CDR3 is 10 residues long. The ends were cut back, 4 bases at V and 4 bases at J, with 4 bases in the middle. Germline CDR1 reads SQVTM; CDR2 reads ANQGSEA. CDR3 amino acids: CSVAGETQYF. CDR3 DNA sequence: TGCAGCGTTGCTGGAGAGACCCAGTACTTC.

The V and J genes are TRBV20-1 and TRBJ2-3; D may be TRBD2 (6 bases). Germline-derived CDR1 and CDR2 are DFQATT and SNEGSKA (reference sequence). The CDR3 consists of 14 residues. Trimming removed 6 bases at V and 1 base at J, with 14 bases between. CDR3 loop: CSAGGKGGTDTQYF. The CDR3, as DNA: TGCAGTGCCGGAGGGAAAGGCGGCACAGATACGCAGTATTTT.

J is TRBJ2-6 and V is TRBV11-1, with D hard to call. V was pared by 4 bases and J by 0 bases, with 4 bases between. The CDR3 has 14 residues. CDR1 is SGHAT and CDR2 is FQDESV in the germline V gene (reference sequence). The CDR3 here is CASSSFSGANVLTF. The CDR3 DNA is TGTGCCAGCAGCTCCTTCTCTGGGGCCAACGTCCTGACTTTC.

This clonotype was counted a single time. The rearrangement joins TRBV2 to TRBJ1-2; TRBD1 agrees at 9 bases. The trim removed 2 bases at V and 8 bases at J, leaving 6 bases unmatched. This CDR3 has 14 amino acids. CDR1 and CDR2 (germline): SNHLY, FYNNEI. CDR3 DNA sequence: TGTGCCAGCAGTGAAACGGGACAGGGTGACGGCTACACCTTC. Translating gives CASSETGQGDGYTF.

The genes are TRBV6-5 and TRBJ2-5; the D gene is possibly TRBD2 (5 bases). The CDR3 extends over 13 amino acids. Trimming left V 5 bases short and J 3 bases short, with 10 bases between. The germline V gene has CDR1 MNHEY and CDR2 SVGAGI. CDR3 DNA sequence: TGTGCCAGCAGTCCGGACTCCGAAGAGACCCAGTACTTC. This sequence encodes CASSPDSEETQYF.

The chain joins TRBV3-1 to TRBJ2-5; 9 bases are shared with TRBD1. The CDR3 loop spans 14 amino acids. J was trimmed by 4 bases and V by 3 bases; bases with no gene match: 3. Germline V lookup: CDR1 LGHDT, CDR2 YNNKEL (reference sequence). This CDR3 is CASSHLGQGETQYF. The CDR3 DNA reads TGTGCCAGCAGCCACCTGGGACAGGGAGAGACCCAGTACTTC.

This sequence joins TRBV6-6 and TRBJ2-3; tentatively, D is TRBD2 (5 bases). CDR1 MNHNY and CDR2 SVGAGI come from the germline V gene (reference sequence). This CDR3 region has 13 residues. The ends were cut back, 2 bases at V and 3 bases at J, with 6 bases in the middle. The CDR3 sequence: CASSYRGTDTQYF. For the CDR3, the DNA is TGTGCCAGCAGTTACCGGGGTACAGATACGCAGTATTTT.

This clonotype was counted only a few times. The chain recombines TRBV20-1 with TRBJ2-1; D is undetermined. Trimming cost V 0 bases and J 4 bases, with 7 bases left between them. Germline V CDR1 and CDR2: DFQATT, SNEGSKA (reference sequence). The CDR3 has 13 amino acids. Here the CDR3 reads CSARDLTYNEQFF. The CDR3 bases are TGCAGTGCTAGAGATCTCACTTACAATGAGCAGTTCTTC.

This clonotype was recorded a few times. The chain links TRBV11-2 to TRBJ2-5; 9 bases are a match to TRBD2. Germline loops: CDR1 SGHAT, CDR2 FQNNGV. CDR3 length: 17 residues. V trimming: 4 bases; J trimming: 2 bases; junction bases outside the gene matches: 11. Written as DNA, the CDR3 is TGTGCCAGCAGCTCACACTCGGGCGGGAGGGGGCAAGAGACCCAGTACTTC. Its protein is CASSSHSGGRGQETQYF.

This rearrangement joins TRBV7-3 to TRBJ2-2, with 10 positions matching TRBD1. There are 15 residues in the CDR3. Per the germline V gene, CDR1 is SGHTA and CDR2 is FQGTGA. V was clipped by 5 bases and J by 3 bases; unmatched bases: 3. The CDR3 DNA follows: TGTGCCAGCAGCCGGGACAGGGGCGACACCGGGGAGCTGTTTTTT. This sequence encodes CASSRDRGDTGELFF.

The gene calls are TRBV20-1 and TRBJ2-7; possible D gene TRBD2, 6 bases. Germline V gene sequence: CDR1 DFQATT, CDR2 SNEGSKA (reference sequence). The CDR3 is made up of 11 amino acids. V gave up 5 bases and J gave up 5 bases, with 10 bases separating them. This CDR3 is CSARGVDEQYF. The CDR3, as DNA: TGCAGTGCTCGCGGGGTCGACGAGCAGTACTTC.

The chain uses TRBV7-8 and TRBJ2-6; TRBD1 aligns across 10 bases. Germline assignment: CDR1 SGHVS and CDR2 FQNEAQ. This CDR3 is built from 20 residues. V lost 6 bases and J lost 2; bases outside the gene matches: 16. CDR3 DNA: TGTGCCAGCAGATCTAGGGGACAGGGGACCCGACCAGCTGGGGCCAACGTCCTGACTTTC. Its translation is CASRSRGQGTRPAGANVLTF.

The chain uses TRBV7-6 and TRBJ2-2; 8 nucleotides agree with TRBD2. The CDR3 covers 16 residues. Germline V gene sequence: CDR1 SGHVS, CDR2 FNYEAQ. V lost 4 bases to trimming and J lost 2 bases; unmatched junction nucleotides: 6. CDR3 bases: TGTGCCAGCAGCTCAATTAGCGGGATTAACACCGGGGAGCTGTTTTTT. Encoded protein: CASSSISGINTGELFF.

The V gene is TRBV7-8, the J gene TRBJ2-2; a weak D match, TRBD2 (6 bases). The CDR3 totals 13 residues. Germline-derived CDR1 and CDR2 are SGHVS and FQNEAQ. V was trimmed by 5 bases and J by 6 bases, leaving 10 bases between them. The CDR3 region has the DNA TGTGCCAGCAGCGGAGGGAAGGCCGGGGAGCTGTTTTTT. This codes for CASSGGKAGELFF.

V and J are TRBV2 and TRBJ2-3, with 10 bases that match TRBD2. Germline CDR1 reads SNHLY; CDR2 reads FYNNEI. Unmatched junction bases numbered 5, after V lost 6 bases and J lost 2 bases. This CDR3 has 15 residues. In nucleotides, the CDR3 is TGTGCCAGCAGGGAGCGGGGGGGCCCCACAGATACGCAGTATTTT. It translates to CASRERGGPTDTQYF.

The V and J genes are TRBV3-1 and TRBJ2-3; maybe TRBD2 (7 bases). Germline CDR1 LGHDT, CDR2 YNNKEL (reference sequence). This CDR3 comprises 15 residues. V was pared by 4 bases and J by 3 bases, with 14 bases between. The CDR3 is CASSLFRGATDTQYF. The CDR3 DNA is TGTGCCAGCAGCCTCTTCCGGGGGGCAACAGATACGCAGTATTTT.

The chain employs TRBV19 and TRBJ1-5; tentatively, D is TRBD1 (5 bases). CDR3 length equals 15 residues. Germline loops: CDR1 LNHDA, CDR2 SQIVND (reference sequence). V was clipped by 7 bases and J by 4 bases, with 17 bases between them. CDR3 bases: TGTGCCAGTACTCCACGGCAGGGAGGGAATCAGCCCCAGCATTTT. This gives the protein CASTPRQGGNQPQHF.

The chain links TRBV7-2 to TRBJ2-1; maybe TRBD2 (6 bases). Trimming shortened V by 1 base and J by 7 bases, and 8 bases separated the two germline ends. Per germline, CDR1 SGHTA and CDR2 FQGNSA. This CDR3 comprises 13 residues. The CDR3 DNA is TGTGCCAGCAGCTTAGGGGGGGTTAATGAGCAGTTCTTC. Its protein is CASSLGGVNEQFF.

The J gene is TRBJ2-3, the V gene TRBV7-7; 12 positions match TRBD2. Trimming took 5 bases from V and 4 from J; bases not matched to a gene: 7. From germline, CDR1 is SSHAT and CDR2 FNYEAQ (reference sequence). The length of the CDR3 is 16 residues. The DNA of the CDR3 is TGTGCCAGCAGCCCGACTAGCGGGAGCGGTCCAGATACGCAGTATTTT. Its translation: CASSPTSGSGPDTQYF.

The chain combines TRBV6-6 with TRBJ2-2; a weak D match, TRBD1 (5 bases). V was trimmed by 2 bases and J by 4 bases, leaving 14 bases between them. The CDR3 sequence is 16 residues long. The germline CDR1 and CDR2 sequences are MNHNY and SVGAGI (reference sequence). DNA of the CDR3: TGTGCCAGCAGTTACGGGGCAGGGCCGAGCACCGGGGAGCTGTTTTTT. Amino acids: CASSYGAGPSTGELFF.

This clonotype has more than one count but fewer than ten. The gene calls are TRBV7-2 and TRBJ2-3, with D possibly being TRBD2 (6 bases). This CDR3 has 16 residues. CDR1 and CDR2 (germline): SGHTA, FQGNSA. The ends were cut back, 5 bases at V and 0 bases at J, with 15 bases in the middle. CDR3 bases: TGTGCCAGCAGCGCCCGACTAGAGTCGAGCACAGATACGCAGTATTTT. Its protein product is CASSARLESSTDTQYF.